This T cell receptor beta chain was recovered during a study of Ad26.COV2.S vaccination and SARS-CoV-2 variants. In regard to this clone: Its specificity is unknown.

Study results and caveats: Substantial breadth was reportedly displayed by spike-specific CD8+ and CD4+ T cell responses after vaccination. Comparability of non-spike TCR breadth was observed across vaccine and placebo recipients.

Treatment noted: roughly 18 received Ad26.COV2.S at low or high dose, single or two shots; roughly 5 received placebo; per-sample allocation not given. Vaccine and placebo recipients were sampled on day 63 after the first injection. Expressing Wuhan-strain SARS-CoV-2 spike, an Ad26 vector served as the vaccine. Sequenced by immunoSEQ multiplex PCR; TCRdb stores in-frame clones only, minus some. This repertoire shows around 300,000 clones, 85% to 90% found once; its top ten account for around 5%. Sample: peripheral blood, taken in a trial of Ad26.COV2.S vaccine versus placebo. The TCR sequence derives from a person between 18 and 65 years old who received the Ad26.COV2.S COVID-19 vaccine or a placebo.

The CDR3 DNA reads as TGCGCCAGCAGCTTTGACAGGGCGTTGCAAGAGACCCAGTACTTC. Its protein product is CASSFDRALQETQYF. The chain is built from TRBV4-3 and TRBJ2-5; 7 positions agree with TRBD1. This CDR3 has 15 residues. V dropped 5 bases and J dropped 2; count of bases not matched to a gene: 8. The germline V gene encodes CDR1 LGHNA and CDR2 YSLEER.